This T cell receptor beta chain is drawn from a study of siplizumab effects on memory and regulatory T cells (dated by TCRdb to the late 2010s). Context from the whole study: The effect of the anti-CD2 antibody siplizumab on alloreactive T-cell subsets was examined in allogeneic mixed lymphocyte reactions constructed from human PBMCs.

General study outcomes and caveats: Because sequences below about 10^-5 frequency were poorly captured, only a minor fraction of alloreactive clones could be mapped to unstimulated subsets. About 75-97% of proliferating CD4+ or CD8+ clones could not be given a naive or memory phenotype. Unstimulated naive T cells appeared more diverse than memory T cells, and naive cells seemed to contribute substantially to the alloresponse. The cumulative frequency of alloreactive sequences traceable to unstimulated CD4+ memory T cells was significantly reduced by siplizumab. The suppressive function of proliferating Tregs from siplizumab cultures was not functionally confirmed. Among mappable alloreactive CD4+ clones, the Treg-derived fraction averaged approximately 63% with siplizumab versus about 27% in control reactions.

Sorted unstimulated T cells and proliferating T cells recovered from mixed lymphocyte reactions were subjected to TCRbeta CDR3 sequencing. Fresh whole blood from around 11 HLA-typed healthy donors was used to isolate PBMCs. Note on this clone: Its antigen remains undetermined. Per-base quality was not reported, and no clone a single base away is much larger than it.

The protocol used for the library was the immunoSEQ multiplex PCR assay. Some 100,000 TCR templates per sample were assayed by the deep sequencing platform. Genomic DNA extracted from sorted T cells was the material used for TCRbeta CDR3 sequencing. The paper's data handling went like this. The R programming language was used for clonal analysis of the TCRbeta CDR3 data. Comparing unstimulated samples against CFSE-low samples taken after the reaction was how alloreactive CD4+ and CD8+ clones were defined. Regulatory or non-regulatory origin of alloreactive CD4+ clones was assigned by matching sequences to the sorted unstimulated Treg and non-Treg repertoires. Drawn from immuneACCESS, this table holds only the in-frame rearrangements with V and J called that TCRdb kept. Clones are partly lost; checked studies trace under half to an unresolved V gene and leave the rest unexplained. V and J calls plus clone size are reproduced from that table; the DNA served to infer D and trimming. This sample is represented by fewer than 120,000 clones; 92% of them were singletons. 1% to 1.5% of the sample rests with the top ten.

This TCR was recovered from a human donor in good health. The sample taken for sequencing was CD4+ T cells sorted from blood.

CDR3 reads: CASGSSRGPQHF. DNA sequence: TGTGCTAGTGGTTCCTCGAGGGGGCCCCAGCATTTT. Recombination joined TRBV12-5 with TRBJ1-5, with TRBD1 tentatively as D gene (5 bases match). V lost 4 bases and J lost 9 bases; the stretch between them is 10 bases long. From a lookup of the germline V gene, CDR1 and CDR2 are LGHNT and FRNRAP. Taken from cysteine to phenylalanine, the CDR3 has 12 residues. Of the read, only the CDR3 DNA is kept; its 36 bases are in frame from base 1.